What follows are 8 T cell receptor beta chains derived from one specimen sequenced in a study of shared clonotypes between healthy human individuals. Assay: immunoSEQ multiplex PCR; the TCRdb copy retains only in-frame clones and omits some. The sample records 2 million to 2.5 million clones, 90% to 95% being singletons. Sequenced: naive CD4+ T cells from PBMCs. Subset of the sample: CD45RA+ positively selected. These receptors all come from a man aged 18-30 years in good health. Some clones in this sample may be carry-over from other donors' samples.

V is TRBV30 and J is TRBJ1-5, with 7 bases matching TRBD1. The V segment lost 2 bases and the J segment 3 bases; nucleotides outside the gene matches: 4. In germline, CDR1 is GTSNPN, CDR2 SVGIG (reference sequence). This CDR3 spans 14 amino acids. The CDR3: CAWSTGDSNQPQHF. In nucleotides, the CDR3 is TGTGCCTGGAGTACAGGGGACTCCAATCAGCCCCAGCATTTT. Combining the CDR3 with reference TRBV30 and TRBJ1-5 gives the whole variable domain SQTIHQWPATLVQPVGSPLSLECTVEGTSNPNLYWYRQAAGRGLQLLFYSVGIGQISSEVPQNLSASRPQDRQFILSSKKLLLSDSGFYLCAWSTGDSNQPQHFGDGTRLSIL.

This rearrangement joins TRBV5-1 to TRBJ2-1, with D tentatively TRBD2 (5 bases). The V gene's germline CDR1 is SGHRS and CDR2 YFSETQ. Trimming shortened V by 1 base and J by 0 bases, and 17 bases separated the two germline ends. The CDR3 runs to 18 residues. The chain's CDR3 is CASSLSHPRESSYNEQFF. DNA for the CDR3: TGCGCCAGCAGCTTGTCCCACCCCCGGGAAAGCTCCTACAATGAGCAGTTCTTC. Full variable domain (remainder filled in from reference TRBV5-1 and TRBJ2-1): KAGVTQTPRYLIKTRGQQVTLSCSPISGHRSVSWYQQTPGQGLQFLFEYFSETQRNKGNFPGRFSGRQFSNSRSEMNVSTLELGDSALYLCASSLSHPRESSYNEQFFGPGTRLTVL.

The chain joins TRBV5-4 to TRBJ1-1; D might be TRBD1 (6 bases). Trimming removed 1 base from V and 8 bases from J, with 15 bases in between. The CDR3 sequence is 14 residues long. CDR1 is SGHNT and CDR2 is YYREEE in the germline V gene (reference sequence). CDR3 sequence: CASSLSGGRREAFF. For the CDR3, the DNA is TGTGCCAGCAGCTTGAGTGGGGGGCGCCGGGAAGCTTTCTTT.

The V gene is TRBV2, the J gene TRBJ2-7, with 7 bases that match TRBD1. Trimming removed 3 bases from V and 4 bases from J; junction bases left unmatched: 6. The CDR3 is 14 residues long. Germline-derived CDR1 and CDR2 are SNHLY and FYNNEI. CDR3 DNA sequence: TGTGCCAGCAGTGACCAGGGGGTGTGGTACGAGCAGTACTTC. Translation: CASSDQGVWYEQYF. The full variable domain, its missing parts supplied by reference TRBV2 and TRBJ2-7, is EPEVTQTPSHQVTQMGQEVILRCVPISNHLYFYWYRQILGQKVEFLVSFYNNEISEKSEIFDDQFSVERPDGSNFTLKIRSTKLEDSAMYFCASSDQGVWYEQYFGPGTRLTVT.

The V and J genes are TRBV6-1 and TRBJ1-5; TRBD1 might be the D (5 bases). In germline, CDR1 is MNHNS, CDR2 SASEGT. The CDR3 length is 13 residues. V was cut by 10 bases and J by 3 bases, with 13 bases left in between. The CDR3 here is CATSDSNNQPQHF. DNA of the CDR3: TGTGCCACTTCCGACAGCAACAATCAGCCCCAGCATTTT.

CDR3 amino acids: CAWSVTSGRNEQFF. The CDR3 DNA reads TGTGCCTGGAGTGTAACTAGCGGGAGGAATGAGCAGTTCTTC. The rearrangement joins TRBV30 to TRBJ2-1; 12 positions match TRBD2. The CDR3 covers 14 residues. Germline V gives CDR1 GTSNPN, CDR2 SVGIG (reference sequence). Losses at the gene ends were 0 bases for V and 7 bases for J; bases not matched to a gene: 1.

This clone came up once. The genes are TRBV25-1 and TRBJ1-6, with D possibly TRBD1 on 5 matching bases. Germline assignment: CDR1 MGHDK and CDR2 SYGVNS. There are 11 residues in the CDR3. V lost 4 bases to trimming and J lost 13 bases, with 8 bases between them. DNA of the CDR3: TGTGCCAGCAGTGGGCGGGGCCCCCTCCACTTT. Protein: CASSGRGPLHF.

The J gene is TRBJ2-3, the V gene TRBV7-2, with TRBD2 matching over 16 bases. Germline CDR1 is SGHTA and CDR2 is FQGNSA. CDR3 length: 17 residues. The J segment lost 1 base and the V segment lost 4 bases, leaving 2 bases of the junction unmatched. In nucleotides, the CDR3 is TGTGCCAGCAGCTCGGGACTAGCGGGAGGGGGCACAGATACGCAGTATTTT. Protein product: CASSSGLAGGGTDTQYF.